Listed here are 31 T cell receptor beta chains from one sample, sequenced in a study of blood T cell repertoires in COVID-19. The protocol was immunoSEQ multiplex PCR, while the TCRdb copy is restricted to in-frame clones and leaves out a portion. Of about 97,000 clones in the sample, more than 75% were seen once. Sequenced input: peripheral blood. The receptors derive from a human donor in a cohort sampled during active COVID-19.

The rearrangement links TRBV20-1 to TRBJ2-7, with D unresolved. The germline V and J ends were trimmed by 3 bases and 0 bases, with 12 bases remaining between them. The germline V gene has CDR1 DFQATT and CDR2 SNEGSKA (reference sequence). CDR3 size: 14 residues. Written as DNA, the CDR3 is TGCAGTGCTAGTTATGGGCCAAGCTCCTACGAGCAGTACTTC. It is translated as CSASYGPSSYEQYF.

The J gene is TRBJ2-7, the V gene TRBV5-4; TRBD2 matches at 8 bases. This CDR3 comprises 15 residues. Unmatched junction bases numbered 10, after V lost 5 bases and J lost 3 bases. Per germline, CDR1 SGHNT and CDR2 YYREEE (reference sequence). DNA for the CDR3: TGTGCCAGCAGGGGATCGGGGGGGACCTACTACGAGCAGTACTTC. Translated, it gives CASRGSGGTYYEQYF.

This clone was observed a handful of times. J is TRBJ1-1 and V is TRBV27, with D possibly being TRBD1 (5 bases). This CDR3 comprises 14 residues. Germline V gene data show CDR1 as MNHEY and CDR2 as SMNVEV (reference sequence). Deletions cut 3 bases from V and 3 bases from J, with 11 bases between. The CDR3 region has the DNA TGTGCCAGCAGTTTCAGGGTGGGATACACTGAAGCTTTCTTT. Residues: CASSFRVGYTEAFF.

The V gene is TRBV5-1, the J gene TRBJ1-1; TRBD1 agrees at 7 bases. The CDR3 contains 14 residues. Per the germline V gene, CDR1 is SGHRS and CDR2 is YFSETQ. The ends lost 3 bases at V and 1 base at J; junction bases unmatched: 3. CDR3 sequence: CASSSTGSNTEAFF. The CDR3 region has the DNA TGCGCCAGCAGCTCGACAGGGTCGAACACTGAAGCTTTCTTT.

The genes are TRBV6-5 and TRBJ2-1; 7 bases map to TRBD2. The germline V gene has CDR1 MNHEY and CDR2 SVGAGI. The length of the CDR3 is 15 residues. The ends lost 0 bases at V and 8 bases at J; junction bases unmatched: 7. CDR3 in amino acids: CASSYSHGRMHEQFF. CDR3 coding DNA: TGTGCCAGCAGTTACTCGCACGGGAGGATGCATGAGCAGTTCTTC.

The rearrangement joins TRBV19 to TRBJ2-7; D might be TRBD2 (5 bases). CDR1 LNHDA and CDR2 SQIVND come from the germline V gene (reference sequence). There are 13 residues in the CDR3. V lost 1 base, J lost 6 bases, and 10 bases lay in between. The CDR3 bases are TGTGCCAGTAGTATAGTTGGGGAGAGCGAGCAGTACTTC. It translates to CASSIVGESEQYF.

The rearrangement links TRBV9 to TRBJ2-1; 9 nucleotides line up with TRBD2. The junction had 7 bases not matched to a gene; V was cut back by 0 bases and J by 6 bases. The germline V gene has CDR1 SGDLS and CDR2 YYNGEE. There are 16 residues in the CDR3. CDR3 bases: TGTGCCAGCAGCGTAGTGTTAGCGGGAGCTCTCAATGAGCAGTTCTTC. The encoded protein is CASSVVLAGALNEQFF.

On this clone: This sample includes further DNA sequences coding for the same CDR3. The CDR3, as DNA: TGTGCCAGCAGCGTCGACAGTAACTATGGCTACACCTTC. Translated: CASSVDSNYGYTF. This sequence joins TRBV9 and TRBJ1-2; possible D gene TRBD1, 5 bases. This CDR3 is 13 amino acids long. The V gene lost 2 bases and the J gene lost 1 base, with 6 bases spanning the gap. Germline loops: CDR1 SGDLS, CDR2 YYNGEE.

The table lists this clone with a count of one. The V and J genes are TRBV2 and TRBJ1-2; TRBD1 agrees at 10 bases. The germline V gene encodes CDR1 SNHLY and CDR2 FYNNEI. Trimming at V came to 4 bases and at J to 9 bases, leaving 5 bases not matched to a gene. CDR3 length: 13 residues. For the CDR3, the DNA is TGTGCCAGCAGTGGACAGGGGGCGGCAAGCTACACCTTC. This sequence encodes CASSGQGAASYTF.

This clone was picked up a small number of times. The chain carries TRBV5-1 and TRBJ2-7, with D maybe TRBD1 (5 bases). This CDR3 has 12 amino acids. Germline V gene data show CDR1 as SGHRS and CDR2 as YFSETQ. V gave up 4 bases and J gave up 5 bases, with 10 bases separating them. CDR3 protein: CASSRQYHEQYF. The CDR3 DNA is TGCGCCAGCAGCCGACAGTATCACGAGCAGTACTTC.

V usage is TRBV24-1 and J usage is TRBJ1-6; 9 bases are a match to TRBD1. The CDR3 covers 14 residues. With 7 bases clipped from V and 8 bases from J, the junction kept 5 bases outside the gene matches. CDR1 and CDR2 from the germline V gene are KGHDR and SFDVKD. CDR3 bases: TGTGCCACCAGGGGGGGACAGGGACATTCACCCCTCCACTTT. Its translation is CATRGGQGHSPLHF.

This clone showed up just a few times. This rearrangement joins TRBV3-1 (or the pseudogene TRBV3-2) to TRBJ2-7, with 9 bases lining up with TRBD1. Unmatched junction bases numbered 6, after V lost 1 base and J lost 2 bases. The CDR3 length is 16 residues. Germline V lookup: CDR1 LGHDT, CDR2 YNNKEL (reference sequence). DNA of the CDR3: TGTGCCAGCAGCCAAGTTACAGGGGGCACCCCCTACGAGCAGTACTTC. Its translation: CASSQVTGGTPYEQYF.

V usage is TRBV7-2 and J usage is TRBJ2-2; the match to TRBD2 covers 11 bases. Germline V gives CDR1 SGHTA, CDR2 FQGNSA. CDR3 size: 14 residues. V trimming: 3 bases; J trimming: 7 bases; junction bases outside the gene matches: 1. The CDR3 region is CASSLGTSGGELFF. Written as DNA, the CDR3 is TGTGCCAGCAGCTTGGGGACTAGCGGCGGGGAGCTGTTTTTT.

As DNA, the CDR3 is TGTGCCAGCAGCGTAGCACTAGCGGGAAGGGAGACCCAGTACTTC. As protein: CASSVALAGRETQYF. The rearrangement links TRBV9 to TRBJ2-5, with 10 bases fitting TRBD2. CDR1 and CDR2 from the germline V gene are SGDLS and YYNGEE. The CDR3 consists of 15 residues. The V and J ends lost 0 bases and 5 bases, in that order; junction bases with no gene match: 4.

The chain employs TRBV10-3 and TRBJ2-2, with TRBD2 matching over 16 bases. With V trimmed by 10 bases and J by 6 bases, 8 bases remained unmatched. The CDR3 is 16 residues long. Germline V CDR1 and CDR2: ENHRY, SYGVKD. The CDR3 protein is CATTPGTSGRAGELFF. In nucleotides, the CDR3 is TGTGCCACCACCCCTGGGACTAGCGGGAGGGCCGGGGAGCTGTTTTTT.

The rearrangement links TRBV9 to TRBJ2-2; TRBD1 aligns across 7 bases. CDR1 SGDLS and CDR2 YYNGEE come from the germline V gene. V trimming: 3 bases; J trimming: 7 bases; junction bases outside the gene matches: 6. CDR3 length equals 14 residues. Here the CDR3 DNA reads TGTGCCAGCAGCGCCGACAGGGTCGGCGGGGAGCTGTTTTTT. It codes for CASSADRVGGELFF.

The genes are TRBV20-1 and TRBJ2-1; weak D call: TRBD2 (5 bases). This CDR3 is built from 11 residues. Germline V gene lookup returns CDR1 DFQATT and CDR2 SNEGSKA (reference sequence). V was shortened by 6 bases and J by 6 bases, with 9 bases between the two germline ends. CDR3 sequence reads: CSARLFNEQFF. DNA of the CDR3: TGCAGTGCCCGACTATTCAATGAGCAGTTCTTC.

CDR3 DNA: TGTGCCTCGGGGGACTTTAGCAATCAGCCCCAGCATTTT. Protein product: CASGDFSNQPQHF. The V and J genes are TRBV19 and TRBJ1-5; TRBD1 might be the D (5 bases). The CDR3 consists of 13 residues. Trimming took off 11 bases at V and 0 bases at J, with 11 bases between the two ends. Germline values: CDR1 LNHDA, CDR2 SQIVND (reference sequence).

V and J are TRBV4-1 and TRBJ2-1, with D possibly being TRBD2 (7 bases). This CDR3 comprises 15 residues. The germline V gene encodes CDR1 MGHRA and CDR2 YSYEKL. Trimming shortened V by 0 bases and J by 7 bases, and 13 bases separated the two germline ends. CDR3 in DNA: TGCGCCAGCAGCCAAGATCGGGGGGCCAGGAATGAGCAGTTCTTC. It is translated as CASSQDRGARNEQFF.

The chain uses TRBV4-2 and TRBJ2-2, with 8 bases aligning to TRBD1. In germline, CDR1 is LGHNA, CDR2 YNFKEQ. The CDR3 spans 15 residues. Trimming cost V 1 base and J 4 bases; bases outside gene matches: 2. The CDR3 nucleotides read TGTGCCAGCAGCCAAGGGACAGGGAGCACCGGGGAGCTGTTTTTT. Its protein product is CASSQGTGSTGELFF.

This chain links TRBV6-2 or TRBV6-3 with TRBJ2-7, with D possibly TRBD2 on 5 matching bases. The germline V gene has CDR1 MNHEY and CDR2 SVGEGT. Trimming took off 2 bases at V and 5 bases at J, with 13 bases between the two ends. This CDR3 is built from 14 residues. The CDR3 DNA reads TGTGCCAGCAGTTACCCGGGGTACATGAACGAGCAGTACTTC. Translated: CASSYPGYMNEQYF.

The chain combines TRBV6-5 with TRBJ1-1, with D unresolved. CDR3 length: 11 residues. The germline gives CDR1 MNHEY, CDR2 SVGAGI. Trimming shortened V by 7 bases and J by 10 bases, and 13 bases separated the two germline ends. The CDR3 sequence is CASISPAGAFF. DNA of the CDR3: TGTGCCAGCATCTCCCCCGCCGGAGCTTTCTTT.

The gene calls are TRBV11-3 and TRBJ2-1, with 14 bases matching TRBD2. The CDR3 sequence is 18 residues long. Germline V gene data show CDR1 as SGHNT and CDR2 as YENEEA. Unmatched junction bases numbered 14, after V lost 5 bases and J lost 8 bases. As DNA, the CDR3 is TGTGCCAGCAGCCCCCTCCCCGGACTAGCGGGAGGTAGCGATGAGCAGTTCTTC. This codes for CASSPLPGLAGGSDEQFF.

The genes are TRBV6-6 and TRBJ2-2; 7 nucleotides match TRBD1. Trimming removed 5 bases from V and 2 bases from J; junction bases left unmatched: 11. This CDR3 is 17 amino acids long. In germline, CDR1 is MNHNY, CDR2 SVGAGI (reference sequence). The CDR3 DNA follows: TGTGCCAGCAGTCCAAGGGAGAGGGGGCCAAACACCGGGGAGCTGTTTTTT. It specifies CASSPRERGPNTGELFF.

This chain links TRBV19 with TRBJ2-3; 8 bases line up with TRBD2. This CDR3 contains 17 residues. Trimming removed 4 bases from V and 4 bases from J; junction bases left unmatched: 13. Per germline, CDR1 LNHDA and CDR2 SQIVND (reference sequence). CDR3 sequence reads: CASSRQNREGQPDTQYF. The CDR3 nucleotides are TGTGCCAGTAGTAGACAGAATCGGGAGGGCCAGCCAGATACGCAGTATTTT.

The gene calls are TRBV4-1 and TRBJ2-7; D perhaps matches TRBD1 (6 bases). The CDR3 is 16 residues long. Trimming pared 3 bases from V and 3 bases from J, leaving 18 bases between. The germline V gene has CDR1 MGHRA and CDR2 YSYEKL. The CDR3 protein is CASSHSQGGFRYEQYF. For the CDR3, the DNA is TGCGCCAGCAGCCACAGTCAAGGGGGATTCCGCTACGAGCAGTACTTC.

The chain couples TRBV28 to TRBJ2-7; a possible D gene is TRBD1 (6 bases). The CDR3 loop spans 14 amino acids. Germline lookup yields CDR1 MDHEN and CDR2 SYDVKM. V dropped 6 bases and J dropped 4 bases, with 16 bases sitting between them. The CDR3 DNA sequence: TGTGCCAGCAGCCCGGACGGGACAAAATACGAGCAGTACTTC. Amino acids: CASSPDGTKYEQYF.

This chain links TRBV28 with TRBJ2-5; 12 nucleotides align to TRBD2. V shed 1 base, J shed 5 bases, and the junction held 23 bases outside the gene matches. The germline V gene has CDR1 MDHEN and CDR2 SYDVKM. CDR3 length: 22 amino acids. CDR3 region: CASSLFRLAGGRAPIDLETQYF. The DNA of the CDR3 is TGTGCCAGCAGTTTATTTCGTCTAGCGGGAGGGAGAGCCCCCATCGATTTGGAGACCCAGTACTTC.

V gene TRBV5-5 combines with J gene TRBJ2-2, with TRBD2 identical over 9 bases. V lost 0 bases and J lost 7; bases outside the gene matches: 4. CDR1 is SGHKS, CDR2 YYEKEE, per germline (reference sequence). The CDR3 is 15 amino acids. CDR3 DNA: TGTGCCAGCAGCTTGGCAGCGGGAGGCGGCGGGGAGCTGTTTTTT. It is translated as CASSLAAGGGGELFF.

Here the CDR3 DNA reads TGTGCCAGCAGCGTAGCCACCGGGACGACTAGCTCCTACGAGCAGTACTTC. Protein sequence: CASSVATGTTSSYEQYF. The chain has TRBV4-2 and TRBJ2-7; a possible D gene is TRBD2 (6 bases). This CDR3 is 17 amino acids long. V was pared by 5 bases and J by 0 bases, with 20 bases between. Germline loops: CDR1 LGHNA, CDR2 YNFKEQ.

A remark on this clone: One junction end does not reproduce the germline sequence, and a read error may be involved. V usage is TRBV7-7 and J usage is TRBJ2-2; possible D gene TRBD2, 6 bases. The CDR3 is 16 residues long. Germline-derived CDR1 and CDR2 are SSHAT and FNYEAQ (reference sequence). The CDR3 coding sequence is TGTGCTAGCAGCTTAGTATCTAGCGCGAACACCGGGGAGCTGTTTTTT. Protein product: CASSLVSSANTGELFF.